A single sample is the source of the 5 T cell receptor beta chains below, sequenced in a study of cytomegalovirus exposure and HLA in healthy donors. In the PCR, 60 Vbeta and 13 Jbeta primers were used. Here immunoSEQ multiplex PCR was the method, and the copy in TCRdb shows in-frame clones only, minus some. The table records around 240,000 clones, around 80% of them present only once. The specimen was PBMCs. The receptor set was obtained from a woman aged 40 to 49 in good health and CMV-seropositive.

A note on this clone: This same CDR3 is encoded by further DNA sequences in the sample. DNA for the CDR3: TGTGCCAGCAGCCCGGGACACCAGAACACTGAAGCTTTCTTT. It encodes CASSPGHQNTEAFF. The rearrangement links TRBV7-3 to TRBJ1-1, with a tentative D call TRBD1 (6 bases). V was trimmed by 5 bases and J by 1 base, leaving 11 bases between them. The germline gives CDR1 SGHTA, CDR2 FQGTGA. The CDR3 has 14 amino acids. Complete variable domain (other parts from reference TRBV7-3 and TRBJ1-1): GAGVSQTPSNKVTEKGKYVELRCDPISGHTALYWYRQSLGQGPEFLIYFQGTGAADDSGLPNDRFFAVRPEGSVSTLKIQRTERGDSAVYLCASSPGHQNTEAFFGQGTRLTVV.

The genes are TRBV7-9 and TRBJ2-2; D is unresolved. CDR1 and CDR2 (germline): SEHNR, FQNEAQ (reference sequence). The CDR3 totals 14 residues. V dropped 0 bases and J dropped 5 bases, with 7 bases sitting between them. Here the CDR3 DNA reads TGTGCCAGCAGCTTAGCGCCGGGTACCGGGGAGCTGTTTTTT. Translating it yields CASSLAPGTGELFF. The full variable domain, with the rest looked up from reference TRBV7-9 and TRBJ2-2, is DTGVSQNPRHKITKRGQNVTFRCDPISEHNRLYWYRQTLGQGPEFLTYFQNEAQLEKSRLLSDRFSAERPKGSFSTLEIQRTEQGDSAMYLCASSLAPGTGELFFGEGSRLTVL.

V is TRBV25-1 and J is TRBJ1-1; a weak D match, TRBD1 (5 bases). Germline CDR1 MGHDK, CDR2 SYGVNS. V lost 2 bases and J lost 8, with 12 bases in between. This CDR3 is built from 13 residues. CDR3 DNA: TGTGCCAGCAGTGAACGGTTAGGGGCCGAAGCTTTCTTT. Translated, it gives CASSERLGAEAFF.

The CDR3 coding sequence is TGTGCCAGCAGTGATTACTATTTACAGGTCGGGCAGTACTTC. It encodes CASSDYYLQVGQYF. V is TRBV6-1 and J is TRBJ2-7, with a possible D match to TRBD1 (5 bases). Germline V gene data show CDR1 as MNHNS and CDR2 as SASEGT. Between the trimmed V and J ends, which lost 3 bases and 9 bases, there was a span of 18 bases. There are 14 residues in the CDR3.

The chain joins TRBV27 to TRBJ2-1; TRBD2 matches 12 bases. Germline V gene data show CDR1 as MNHEY and CDR2 as SMNVEV (reference sequence). The CDR3 has 15 amino acids. Trimming cost V 3 bases and J 8 bases; bases outside gene matches: 5. CDR3: CASSFSSGGGHEQFF. In DNA, the CDR3 is TGTGCCAGCAGTTTCTCTAGCGGGGGGGGTCATGAGCAGTTCTTC.